This T cell receptor (beta chain) was identified during a study of blood T cell repertoires in COVID-19. Turning to the study itself: Acute and convalescent COVID-19 samples came from the United States, Italy and Spain.

The CDR3 length is 14 residues. V was pared by 1 base and J by 0 bases, with 6 bases between. Germline CDR1 and CDR2: LGHDT and YNNKEL (reference sequence). Only in-frame clones appear in the TCRdb table, and some are missing; sequencing was by immunoSEQ multiplex PCR. The sample holds about 350,000 clones, 87% seen once. Seattle-derived patients entered the study during active infection and were followed longitudinally. This sequence originates from a man aged 25-45 years with COVID-19, enrolled during active disease. This chain links TRBV3-1 (or the pseudogene TRBV3-2) with TRBJ1-1; D is unclear. The specimen sequenced was peripheral blood. The CDR3 here is CASSQGLMNTEAFF. CDR3 bases: TGTGCCAGCAGCCAAGGTCTTATGAACACTGAAGCTTTCTTT.